The T cell receptor (beta chain) under discussion was sequenced for a study of siplizumab effects on memory and regulatory T cells. General study points: The naive T cell population seemed more diverse than memory cells and seemed a major contributor to the alloresponse. Among sequences traceable to unstimulated CD4+ memory cells, alloreactive ones were significantly reduced by siplizumab. It was not possible to assign a naive or memory phenotype to roughly 80-97% of proliferating CD4+ or CD8+ clones.

Assay: immunoSEQ multiplex PCR; the TCRdb copy retains only in-frame clones and omits some. The table shows some 100,000 clones, with roughly 96% occurring only once. Worth noting for this clone: What it recognizes is unknown.

The CDR3 loop spans 16 amino acids. The V gene's germline CDR1 is LGHNT and CDR2 FRNRAP. J was trimmed by 5 bases and V by 2 bases; bases with no gene match: 9. Sequencing was performed on unstimulated naive, memory, effector memory and TEMRA subsets derived from three donor pairs. This clonotype was obtained from a human donor in good health. The material sequenced was naive CD4+ T cells sorted from blood. V is TRBV12-5 and J is TRBJ1-5; 7 bases fit TRBD1. This CDR3 is CASGLTSLTGHQPQHF. For the CDR3, the DNA is TGTGCTAGTGGTTTGACCTCCCTGACAGGGCATCAGCCCCAGCATTTT.